This T cell receptor beta chain was sequenced during a study of cytotoxic CD8 clonotypes in ibrutinib-treated CLL. Background on the study: Response samples were obtained once patients had received a median about 12 months of treatment, range 6 to 36.

Germline-derived CDR1 and CDR2 are MDHEN and SYDVKM. CDR3 length equals 16 residues. The trim removed 9 bases at V and 6 bases at J, leaving 16 bases unmatched. Here immunoSEQ multiplex PCR was the method, and the copy in TCRdb shows in-frame clones only, minus some. The table records about 160,000 clones, roughly 86% of them present only once. This clone has only one observation. The antigen is unknown. Findings and caveats of the study: Clonality increased at ibrutinib response, then returned toward baseline at progression.

The TCR was taken from a human donor with chronic lymphocytic leukemia. The input for sequencing was PBMCs, taken after 12 months of ibrutinib treatment. The chain links TRBV28 to TRBJ2-2; 7 positions agree with TRBD1. CDR3 DNA: TGTGCCAGTTTACTAAATCACAGGGGAAGGGCCGGGGAGCTGTTTTTT. Translating gives CASLLNHRGRAGELFF.